The present T cell receptor beta chain was sequenced within a study of chemoradiotherapy in HPV16-positive cancers. Notes on the study in general: Candidate HPV-specific clones and E7-related TCR motifs grew in tumor during treatment.

The CDR3 contains 13 residues. V was trimmed by 6 bases and J by 5 bases, leaving 10 bases between them. Per germline, CDR1 SNHLY and CDR2 FYNNEI. Samples were taken several times over chemoradiotherapy. The data were produced by immunoSEQ multiplex PCR, yet TCRdb's version contains in-frame clones alone and is incomplete. Among 10,000 to 15,000 clones listed, 60% to 80% were seen once. This clone was recorded once. Its antigen is still unknown. The chain is built from TRBV2 and TRBJ1-4, with no clear D. This clonotype originated in a human donor with HPV-associated anogenital cancer. The specimen was obtained from a patient who underwent chemoradiotherapy. CDR3 sequence reads: CASSLRRNEKLFF. The CDR3 DNA reads as TGTGCCAGCAGCCTCAGGAGAAATGAAAAACTGTTTTTT.